The rows below give T cell receptor beta chains drawn from one sample of a study of response to subunit inactivated influenza vaccine. TCRdb re-analysed the RT-PCR reads in MiXCR, keeping a single row per CDR3 protein. This table has about 540,000 distinct CDR3 sequences, roughly 25% appearing once. These same data were also listed under a study on T cells expressing NK-cell markers.

The specimen comprised CD4+ T cells sorted from PBMCs, sampled 12 days after vaccination. The origin of the receptors is a middle-aged man who received an inactivated influenza vaccine. CDR3s include the opening cysteine and the closing phenylalanine or tryptophan. D genes are given only for firm matches. Only some rows state a clone size, as once, few, many or a class for expanded clones.

.,TRBJ2-3,TRBV5-4,few,CASSEMSSGATDTQYF,TGTGCCAGCAGCGAAATGAGTAGCGGAGCCACAGATACGCAGTATTTT
.,TRBJ2-6,TRBV4-3,.,CASSQGIWGSGANVLTF,TGCGCCAGCAGCCAAGGCATTTGGGGTTCTGGGGCCAACGTCCTGACTTTC
TRBD1,TRBJ1-5,TRBV6-2/TRBV6-3,.,CASTTGARPQHF,TGTGCCAGCACCACAGGGGCAAGGCCCCAGCATTTT
.,TRBJ1-1,TRBV14,.,CASSPNYGDTEAFF,TGTGCCAGCAGTCCTAACTATGGGGACACTGAAGCTTTCTTT
.,TRBJ2-1,TRBV20-1,.,CSAKGGVGSNEQFF,TGCAGTGCTAAGGGGGGGGTGGGAAGCAATGAGCAGTTCTTC
.,TRBJ2-1,TRBV6-6,.,CASSPQVEQFF,TGTGCCAGCAGTCCACAGGTGGAGCAGTTCTTC
TRBD1,TRBJ2-1,TRBV5-1,few,CASSLLDRGIDEQFF,TGCGCCAGCAGCTTGTTGGACAGGGGAATAGATGAGCAGTTCTTC
TRBD1,TRBJ2-7,TRBV5-1,few,CASSPSTGTGYDEQYF,TGCGCCAGCAGCCCATCAACCGGGACAGGGTATGACGAGCAGTACTTC
TRBD1,TRBJ1-2,TRBV27,.,CASRQGRAAGYTF,TGTGCCAGCAGACAGGGGCGAGCCGCTGGCTACACCTTC
.,TRBJ1-5,TRBV10-1,.,CASSSGTQSNQPQHF,TGCGCCAGCAGCTCAGGGACTCAAAGCAATCAGCCCCAGCATTTT
.,TRBJ2-1,TRBV6-1,.,CASSEPTGLGYNEQFF,TGTGCCAGCAGTGAACCCACAGGTTTGGGTTACAATGAGCAGTTCTTC
TRBD2,TRBJ2-2,TRBV3-1,.,CASSQGLAGIGELFF,TGTGCCAGCAGCCAGGGACTAGCGGGAATCGGGGAGCTGTTTTTT
.,TRBJ1-2,TRBV6-2/TRBV6-3,.,CASSGGLYGYTF,TGTGCCAGCAGTGGGGGACTCTATGGCTACACCTTC
TRBD1,TRBJ1-2,TRBV29-1,.,CSVSQAGQAYGYTF,TGCAGCGTTTCGCAGGCGGGACAGGCCTATGGCTACACCTTC
TRBD1,TRBJ1-2,TRBV20-1,few,CSARGGQRDYGYTF,TGCAGTGCTAGAGGGGGACAGAGGGACTATGGCTACACCTTC
.,TRBJ1-1,TRBV12-3/TRBV12-4,many,CASSLRGDMNTEAFF,TGTGCCAGCAGTTTACGTGGGGATATGAACACTGAAGCTTTCTTT
TRBD2,TRBJ2-1,TRBV29-1,few,CSVVFAGGPLYNEQFF,TGCAGCGTTGTTTTCGCGGGGGGTCCCCTATACAATGAGCAGTTCTTC
.,TRBJ1-1,TRBV6-1,.,CASSPQTGDTEAFF,TGTGCCAGCAGTCCCCAGACAGGAGACACTGAAGCTTTCTTT
TRBD1,TRBJ1-5,TRBV20-1,.,CSAVRGMAAQPQHF,TGCAGTGCTGTCAGGGGGATGGCGGCTCAGCCCCAGCATTTT
.,TRBJ1-4,TRBV5-1,.,CASSATGTNEKLFF,TGCGCCAGCAGCGCGACGGGAACTAATGAAAAACTGTTTTTT
TRBD2,TRBJ2-5,TRBV11-2,many,CASSGKAGGPETQYF,TGTGCCAGCAGCGGAAAGGCGGGAGGGCCTGAGACCCAGTACTTC
.,TRBJ2-7,TRBV21-1,few,CASSWGRPSPYEQYF,TGTGCCAGCAGCTGGGGACGGCCGTCCCCCTACGAGCAGTACTTC
.,TRBJ2-1,TRBV20-1,.,CSASGGALYNEQFF,TGCAGTGCTAGTGGGGGGGCCCTTTACAATGAGCAGTTCTTC
.,TRBJ2-3,TRBV20-1,.,CSAWGSSTDTQYF,TGCAGTGCTTGGGGCTCCAGCACAGATACGCAGTATTTT
.,TRBJ2-3,TRBV7-2,few,CASSLAARGTTDTQYF,TGTGCCAGCAGCTTAGCTGCCAGAGGAACCACAGATACGCAGTATTTT
TRBD1,TRBJ2-3,TRBV18,.,CASSLRMTGGPDTQYF,TGTGCCAGCTCACTGAGGATGACAGGGGGCCCAGATACGCAGTATTTT
.,TRBJ2-1,TRBV5-1,medium-sized,CASSLDGSSYNEQFF,TGCGCCAGCAGCTTGGATGGCAGCTCCTACAATGAGCAGTTCTTC
.,TRBJ2-3,TRBV12-3/TRBV12-4,many,CASSRQDSTDTQYF,TGTGCCAGCAGTCGCCAGGACAGCACAGATACGCAGTATTTT
.,TRBJ1-1,TRBV29-1,many,CSVSQTNTEAFF,TGCAGCGTTTCCCAGACGAACACTGAAGCTTTCTTT
TRBD2,TRBJ2-3,TRBV20-1,.,CSARVAGVGRTDTQYF,TGCAGTGCTAGAGTTGCGGGAGTAGGGCGCACAGATACGCAGTATTTT
TRBD2,TRBJ2-3,TRBV20-1,few,CSAWKTSSDTQYF,TGCAGTGCCTGGAAGACTAGCTCTGATACGCAGTATTTT